This entry features one TCR beta chain sequence. These data are taken from a study of blood T cell repertoires in COVID-19. Study at large: In each case, the material was cDNA or gDNA derived from T cells, B-cell-depleted T cells, or PBMCs.

As originally analysed: Amplified reference gene primers provided the basis for estimating nucleated cell counts. The protocol was immunoSEQ multiplex PCR, while the TCRdb copy is restricted to in-frame clones and leaves out a portion. V, J and clone size derive from that table, while D and trimming were established from the DNA sequence. The sample lists under 200,000 clones; around nine tenths were seen once. This TCR was sampled from a woman between 65 and 79 years old with COVID-19, enrolled during active disease. Sample: peripheral blood.

The CDR3 nucleotides are TGCGCCAGCAGCTTGGAGGCAGGGCCGGATGAAAAACTGTTTTTT. Its protein is CASSLEAGPDEKLFF. This chain uses TRBV5-1 with TRBJ1-4; possible D gene TRBD1, 5 bases. V was trimmed by 0 bases and J by 6 bases, leaving 12 bases between them. The CDR3 extends over 15 amino acids. CDR1 is SGHRS and CDR2 is YFSETQ in the germline V gene.